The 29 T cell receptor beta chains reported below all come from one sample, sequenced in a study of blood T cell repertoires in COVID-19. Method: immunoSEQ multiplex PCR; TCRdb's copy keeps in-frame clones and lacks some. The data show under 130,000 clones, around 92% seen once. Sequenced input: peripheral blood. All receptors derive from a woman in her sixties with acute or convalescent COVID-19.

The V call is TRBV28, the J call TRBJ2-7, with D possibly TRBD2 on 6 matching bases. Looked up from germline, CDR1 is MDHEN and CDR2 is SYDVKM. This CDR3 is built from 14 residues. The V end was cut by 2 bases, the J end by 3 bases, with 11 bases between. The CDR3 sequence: CASSLIGGNYEQYF. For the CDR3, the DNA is TGTGCCAGCAGTTTAATAGGAGGGAACTACGAGCAGTACTTC.

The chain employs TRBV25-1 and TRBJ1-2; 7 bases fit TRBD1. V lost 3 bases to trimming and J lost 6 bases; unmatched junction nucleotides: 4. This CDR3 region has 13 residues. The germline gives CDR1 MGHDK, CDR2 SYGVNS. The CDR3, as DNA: TGTGCCAGCAGTGACGACAGGGACAATGGCTACACCTTC. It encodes CASSDDRDNGYTF.

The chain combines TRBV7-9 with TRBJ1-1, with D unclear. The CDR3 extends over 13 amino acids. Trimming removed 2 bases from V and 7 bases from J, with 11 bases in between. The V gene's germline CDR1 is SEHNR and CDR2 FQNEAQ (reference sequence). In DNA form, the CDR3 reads TGTGCCAGCAGCTTAAGAGGGTTCGGTGAAGCTTTCTTT. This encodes CASSLRGFGEAFF.

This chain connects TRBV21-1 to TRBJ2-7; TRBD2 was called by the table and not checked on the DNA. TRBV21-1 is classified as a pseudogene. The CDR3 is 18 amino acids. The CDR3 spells CASSKSSGVAAESYEQYV. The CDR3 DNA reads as TGTGCCAGCAGCAAATCTTCGGGAGTAGCGGCTGAGTCCTACGAGCAGTACGTC.

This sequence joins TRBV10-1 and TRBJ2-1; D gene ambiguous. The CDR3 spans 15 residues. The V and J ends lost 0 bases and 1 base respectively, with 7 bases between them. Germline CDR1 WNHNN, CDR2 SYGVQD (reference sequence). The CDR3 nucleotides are TGCGCCAGCAGTGAGTCTGGCTTGTCCTACAATGAGCAGTTCTTC. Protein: CASSESGLSYNEQFF.

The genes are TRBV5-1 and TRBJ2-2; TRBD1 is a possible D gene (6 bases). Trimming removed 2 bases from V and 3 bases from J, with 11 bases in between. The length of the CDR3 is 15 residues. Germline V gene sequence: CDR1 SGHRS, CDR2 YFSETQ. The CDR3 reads CASSFQGRDTGELFF. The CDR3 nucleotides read TGCGCCAGCAGCTTTCAGGGGCGTGACACCGGGGAGCTGTTTTTT.

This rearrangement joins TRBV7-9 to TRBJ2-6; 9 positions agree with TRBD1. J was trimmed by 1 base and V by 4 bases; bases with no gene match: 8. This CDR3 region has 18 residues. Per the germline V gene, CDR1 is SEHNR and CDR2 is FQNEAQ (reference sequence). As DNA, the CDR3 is TGTGCCAGCAGCTCCCCGGGACAGGGAGTATCTGGGGCCAACGTCCTGACTTTC. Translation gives CASSSPGQGVSGANVLTF.

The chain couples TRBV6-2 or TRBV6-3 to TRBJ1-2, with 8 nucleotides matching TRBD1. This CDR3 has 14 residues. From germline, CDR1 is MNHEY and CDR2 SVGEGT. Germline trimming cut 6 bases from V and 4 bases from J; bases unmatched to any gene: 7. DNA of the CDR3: TGTGCCAGCAGCCCGGACAGGGACCTCTATGGCTACACCTTC. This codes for CASSPDRDLYGYTF.

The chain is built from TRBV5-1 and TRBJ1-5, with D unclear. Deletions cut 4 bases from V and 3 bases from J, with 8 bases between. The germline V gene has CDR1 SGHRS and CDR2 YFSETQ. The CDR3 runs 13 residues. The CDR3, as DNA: TGCGCCAGCAGCCGGGGTCCCAATCAGCCCCAGCATTTT. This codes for CASSRGPNQPQHF.

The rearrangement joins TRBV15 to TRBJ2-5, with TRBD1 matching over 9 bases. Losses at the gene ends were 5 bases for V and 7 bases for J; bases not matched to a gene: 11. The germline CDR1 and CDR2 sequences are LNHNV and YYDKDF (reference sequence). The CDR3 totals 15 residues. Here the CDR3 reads CATSGGGQGSGTQYF. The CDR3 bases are TGTGCCACCAGCGGGGGGGGACAGGGTTCGGGGACCCAGTACTTC.

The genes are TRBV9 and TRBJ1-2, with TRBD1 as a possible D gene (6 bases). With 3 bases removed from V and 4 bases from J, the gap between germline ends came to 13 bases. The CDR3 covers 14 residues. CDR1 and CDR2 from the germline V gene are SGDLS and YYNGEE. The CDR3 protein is CASSAATGGYGYTF. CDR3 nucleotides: TGTGCCAGCAGCGCCGCGACAGGAGGCTATGGCTACACCTTC.

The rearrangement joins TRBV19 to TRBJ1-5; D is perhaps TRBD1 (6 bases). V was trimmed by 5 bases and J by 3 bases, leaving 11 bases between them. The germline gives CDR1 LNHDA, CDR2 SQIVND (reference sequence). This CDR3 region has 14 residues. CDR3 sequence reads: CASSSGHPNQPQHF. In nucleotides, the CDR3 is TGTGCCAGTAGTTCGGGACACCCCAATCAGCCCCAGCATTTT.

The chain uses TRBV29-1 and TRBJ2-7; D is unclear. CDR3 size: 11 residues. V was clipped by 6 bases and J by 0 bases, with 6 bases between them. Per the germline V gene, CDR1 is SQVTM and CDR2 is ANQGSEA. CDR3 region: CSVADSYEQYF. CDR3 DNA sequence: TGCAGCGTCGCGGACTCCTACGAGCAGTACTTC.

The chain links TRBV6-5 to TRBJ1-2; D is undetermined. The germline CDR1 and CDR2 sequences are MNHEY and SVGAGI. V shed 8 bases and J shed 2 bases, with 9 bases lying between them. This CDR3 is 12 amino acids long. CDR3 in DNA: TGTGCCAGCCAAGCGCAGAACTATGGCTACACCTTC. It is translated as CASQAQNYGYTF.

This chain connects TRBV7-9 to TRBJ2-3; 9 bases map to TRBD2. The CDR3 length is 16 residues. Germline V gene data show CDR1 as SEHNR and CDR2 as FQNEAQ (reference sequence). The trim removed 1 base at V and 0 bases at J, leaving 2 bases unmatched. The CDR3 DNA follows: TGTGCCAGCAGCTTAGGAGGACTAGCGAGCACAGATACGCAGTATTTT. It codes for CASSLGGLASTDTQYF.

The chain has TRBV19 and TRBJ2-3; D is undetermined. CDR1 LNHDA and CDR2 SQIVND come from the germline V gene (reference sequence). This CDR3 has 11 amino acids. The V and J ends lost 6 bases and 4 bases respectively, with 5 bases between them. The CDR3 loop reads CASRFADTQYF. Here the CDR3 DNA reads TGTGCCAGTAGGTTCGCAGATACGCAGTATTTT.

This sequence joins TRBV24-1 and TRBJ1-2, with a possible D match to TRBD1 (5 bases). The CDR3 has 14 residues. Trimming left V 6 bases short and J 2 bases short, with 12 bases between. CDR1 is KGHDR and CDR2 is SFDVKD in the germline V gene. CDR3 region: CATSTGGTNYGYTF. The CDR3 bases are TGTGCCACCAGTACGGGGGGGACCAACTATGGCTACACCTTC.

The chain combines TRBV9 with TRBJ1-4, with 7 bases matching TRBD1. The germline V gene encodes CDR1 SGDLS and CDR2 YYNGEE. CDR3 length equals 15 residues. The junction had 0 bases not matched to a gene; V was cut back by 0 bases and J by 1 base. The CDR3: CASSVDRGTNEKLFF. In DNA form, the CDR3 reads TGTGCCAGCAGCGTAGACAGGGGAACTAATGAAAAACTGTTTTTT.

The CDR3 spells CASRSPGQGSYEQYF. In DNA, the CDR3 is TGTGCCAGCAGATCACCGGGACAGGGCTCCTACGAGCAGTACTTC. The J gene is TRBJ2-7, the V gene TRBV6-5, with 9 bases lining up with TRBD1. With 6 bases clipped from V and 0 bases from J, the junction kept 6 bases outside the gene matches. CDR1 and CDR2 (germline): MNHEY, SVGAGI. There are 15 residues in the CDR3.

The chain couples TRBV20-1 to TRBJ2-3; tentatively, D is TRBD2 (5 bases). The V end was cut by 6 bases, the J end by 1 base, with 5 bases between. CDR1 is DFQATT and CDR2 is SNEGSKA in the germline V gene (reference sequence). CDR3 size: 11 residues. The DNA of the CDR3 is TGCAGTGCCGGGGGCACAGATACGCAGTATTTT. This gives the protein CSAGGTDTQYF.

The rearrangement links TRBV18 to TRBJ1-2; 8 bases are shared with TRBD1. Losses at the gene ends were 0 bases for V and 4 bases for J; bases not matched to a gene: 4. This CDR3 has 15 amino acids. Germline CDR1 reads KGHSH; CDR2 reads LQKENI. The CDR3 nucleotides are TGTGCCAGCTCACCACCCGGTGGGACAGGCTATGGCTACACCTTC. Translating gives CASSPPGGTGYGYTF.

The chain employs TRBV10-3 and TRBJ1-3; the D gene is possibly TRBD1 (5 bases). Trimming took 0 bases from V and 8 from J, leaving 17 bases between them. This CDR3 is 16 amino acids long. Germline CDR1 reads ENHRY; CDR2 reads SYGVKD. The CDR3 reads CAISESGQARGDTIYF. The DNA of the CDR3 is TGTGCCATCAGTGAGTCGGGGCAGGCTCGTGGGGACACCATATATTTT.

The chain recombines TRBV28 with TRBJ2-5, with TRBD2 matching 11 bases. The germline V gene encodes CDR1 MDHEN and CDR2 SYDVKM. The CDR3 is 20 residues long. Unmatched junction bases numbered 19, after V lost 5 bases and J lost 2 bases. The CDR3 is CASSPGTSGWGRVGQETQYF. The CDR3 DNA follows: TGTGCCAGCAGTCCCGGGACTAGCGGTTGGGGGCGGGTGGGGCAAGAGACCCAGTACTTC. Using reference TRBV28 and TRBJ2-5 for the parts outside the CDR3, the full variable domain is DVKVTQSSRYLVKRTGEKVFLECVQDMDHENMFWYRQDPGLGLRLIYFSYDVKMKEKGDIPEGYSVSREKKERFSLILESASTNQTSMYLCASSPGTSGWGRVGQETQYFGPGTRLLVL.

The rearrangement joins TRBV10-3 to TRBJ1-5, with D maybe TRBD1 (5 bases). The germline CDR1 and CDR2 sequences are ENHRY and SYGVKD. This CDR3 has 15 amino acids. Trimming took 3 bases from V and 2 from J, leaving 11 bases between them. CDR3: CAISDHKTGNQPQHF. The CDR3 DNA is TGTGCCATCAGTGATCACAAGACAGGCAATCAGCCCCAGCATTTT.

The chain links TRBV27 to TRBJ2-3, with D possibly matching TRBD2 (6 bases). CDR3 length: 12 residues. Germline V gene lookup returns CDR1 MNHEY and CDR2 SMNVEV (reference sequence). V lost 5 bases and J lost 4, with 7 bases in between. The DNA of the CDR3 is TGTGCCAGCAGTAGCGGGTCAGATACGCAGTATTTT. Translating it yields CASSSGSDTQYF.

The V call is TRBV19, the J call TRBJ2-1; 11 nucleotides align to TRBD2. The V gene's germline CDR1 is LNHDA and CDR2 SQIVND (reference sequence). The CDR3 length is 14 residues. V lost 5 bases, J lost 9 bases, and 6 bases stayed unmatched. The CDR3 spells CASSVTSGSGEQFF. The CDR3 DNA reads TGTGCCAGTAGTGTTACTAGCGGGAGTGGTGAGCAGTTCTTC.

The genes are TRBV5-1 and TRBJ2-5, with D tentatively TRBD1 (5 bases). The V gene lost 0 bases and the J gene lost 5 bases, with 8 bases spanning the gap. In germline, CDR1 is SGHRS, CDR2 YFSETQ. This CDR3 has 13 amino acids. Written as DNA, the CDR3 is TGCGCCAGCAGCTTGGAGGGGCGTGAGACCCAGTACTTC. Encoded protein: CASSLEGRETQYF.

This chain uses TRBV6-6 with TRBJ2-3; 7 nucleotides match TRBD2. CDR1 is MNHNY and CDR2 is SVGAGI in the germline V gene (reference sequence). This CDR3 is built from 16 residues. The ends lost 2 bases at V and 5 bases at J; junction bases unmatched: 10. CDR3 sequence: CASSYNVGLAGDTQYF. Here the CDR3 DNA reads TGTGCCAGCAGTTACAACGTCGGGTTAGCGGGAGATACGCAGTATTTT.

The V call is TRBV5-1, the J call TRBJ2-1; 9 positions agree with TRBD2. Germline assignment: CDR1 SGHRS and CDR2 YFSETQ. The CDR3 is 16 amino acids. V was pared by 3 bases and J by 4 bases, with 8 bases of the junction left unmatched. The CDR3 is CASSYAPSGEYNEQFF. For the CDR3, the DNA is TGCGCCAGCAGCTATGCGCCTAGCGGGGAATACAATGAGCAGTTCTTC.